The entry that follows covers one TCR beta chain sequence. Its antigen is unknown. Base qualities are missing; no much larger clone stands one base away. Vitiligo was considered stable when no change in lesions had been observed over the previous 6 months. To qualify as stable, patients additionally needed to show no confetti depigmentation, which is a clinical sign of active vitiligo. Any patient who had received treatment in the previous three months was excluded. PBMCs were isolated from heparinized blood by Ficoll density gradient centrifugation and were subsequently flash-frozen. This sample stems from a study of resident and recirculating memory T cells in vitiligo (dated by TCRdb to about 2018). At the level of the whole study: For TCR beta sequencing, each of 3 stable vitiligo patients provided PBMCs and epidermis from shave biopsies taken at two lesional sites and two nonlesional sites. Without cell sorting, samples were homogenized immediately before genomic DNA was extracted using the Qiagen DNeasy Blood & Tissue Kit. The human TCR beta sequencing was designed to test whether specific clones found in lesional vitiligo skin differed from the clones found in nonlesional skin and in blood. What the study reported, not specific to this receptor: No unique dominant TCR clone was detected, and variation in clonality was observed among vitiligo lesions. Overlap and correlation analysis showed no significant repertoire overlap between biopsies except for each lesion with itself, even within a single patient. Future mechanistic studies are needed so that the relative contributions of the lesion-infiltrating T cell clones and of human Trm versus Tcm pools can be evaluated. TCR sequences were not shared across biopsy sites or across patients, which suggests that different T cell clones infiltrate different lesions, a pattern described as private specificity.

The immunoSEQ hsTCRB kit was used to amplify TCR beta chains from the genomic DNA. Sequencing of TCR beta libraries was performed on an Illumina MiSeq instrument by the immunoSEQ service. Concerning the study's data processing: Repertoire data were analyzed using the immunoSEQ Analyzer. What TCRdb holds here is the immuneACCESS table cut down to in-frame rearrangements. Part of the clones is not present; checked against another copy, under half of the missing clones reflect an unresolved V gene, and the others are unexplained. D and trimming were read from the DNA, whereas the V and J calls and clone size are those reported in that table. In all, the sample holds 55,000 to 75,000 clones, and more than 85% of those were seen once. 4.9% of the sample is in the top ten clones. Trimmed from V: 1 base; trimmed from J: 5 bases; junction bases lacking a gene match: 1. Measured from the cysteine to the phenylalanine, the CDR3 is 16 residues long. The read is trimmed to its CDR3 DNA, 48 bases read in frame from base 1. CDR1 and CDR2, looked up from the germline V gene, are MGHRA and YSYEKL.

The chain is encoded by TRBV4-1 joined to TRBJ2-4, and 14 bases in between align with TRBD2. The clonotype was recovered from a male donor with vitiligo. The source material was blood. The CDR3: CASSQGLAGGENIQYF. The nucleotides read TGCGCCAGCAGCCAAGGACTAGCGGGGGGGGAAAACATTCAGTACTTC.